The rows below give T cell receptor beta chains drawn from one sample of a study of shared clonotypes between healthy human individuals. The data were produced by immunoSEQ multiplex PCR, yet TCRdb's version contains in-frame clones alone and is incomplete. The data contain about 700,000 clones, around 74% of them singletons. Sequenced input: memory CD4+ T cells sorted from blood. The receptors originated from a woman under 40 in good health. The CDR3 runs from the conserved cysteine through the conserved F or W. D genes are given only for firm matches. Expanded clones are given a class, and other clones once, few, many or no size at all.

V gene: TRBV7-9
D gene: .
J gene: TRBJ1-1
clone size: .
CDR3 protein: CASSLQGNTEAFF
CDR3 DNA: TGTGCCAGCAGCTTACAGGGAAACACTGAAGCTTTCTTT

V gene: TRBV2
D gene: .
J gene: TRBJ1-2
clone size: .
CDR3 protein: CASSELRSSDGYTF
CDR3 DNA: TGTGCCAGCAGTGAACTCCGTTCGAGTGACGGCTACACCTTC

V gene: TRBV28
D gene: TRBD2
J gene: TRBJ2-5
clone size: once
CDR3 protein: CASSRRGLAGVETQYF
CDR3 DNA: TGTGCCAGCAGTCGACGTGGACTAGCGGGAGTTGAGACCCAGTACTTC

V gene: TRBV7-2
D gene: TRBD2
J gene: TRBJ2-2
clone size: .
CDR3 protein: CASSPGGRRTGELFF
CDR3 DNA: TGTGCCAGCAGCCCGGGAGGGAGGCGGACCGGGGAGCTGTTTTTT

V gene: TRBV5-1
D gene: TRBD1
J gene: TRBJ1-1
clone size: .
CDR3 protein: CASLTGPNTEAFF
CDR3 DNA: TGCGCCAGCCTGACAGGGCCGAACACTGAAGCTTTCTTT

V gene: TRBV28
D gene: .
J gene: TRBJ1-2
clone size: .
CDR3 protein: CASSLLVGPSGGYTF
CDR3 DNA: TGTGCCAGCAGTTTATTGGTCGGCCCTAGTGGCGGCTACACCTTC

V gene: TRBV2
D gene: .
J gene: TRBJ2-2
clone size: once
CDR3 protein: CASTRGIANTGELFF
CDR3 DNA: TGTGCCAGCACAAGGGGCATCGCGAACACCGGGGAGCTGTTTTTT

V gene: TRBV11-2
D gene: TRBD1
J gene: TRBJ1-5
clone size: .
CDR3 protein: CASSPWDSLNQPQHF
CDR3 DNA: TGTGCCAGCAGCCCCTGGGACAGCCTCAATCAGCCCCAGCATTTT

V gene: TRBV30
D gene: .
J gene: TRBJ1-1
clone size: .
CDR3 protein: CAWSVQTNTEAFF
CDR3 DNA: TGTGCCTGGAGTGTCCAGACGAACACTGAAGCTTTCTTT

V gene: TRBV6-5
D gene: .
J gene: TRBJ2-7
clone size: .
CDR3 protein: CASSYSFKGPYEQYF
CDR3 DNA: TGTGCCAGCAGTTACTCGTTTAAGGGACCTTACGAGCAGTACTTC

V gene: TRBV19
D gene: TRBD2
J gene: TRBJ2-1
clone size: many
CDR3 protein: CASSTGTSGINEQFF
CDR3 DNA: TGTGCCAGTAGTACAGGGACTAGCGGGATCAATGAGCAGTTCTTC

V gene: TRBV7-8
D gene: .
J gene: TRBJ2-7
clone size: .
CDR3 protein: CASSLSTAYEQYF
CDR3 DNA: TGTGCCAGCAGCTTATCGACAGCCTACGAGCAGTACTTC

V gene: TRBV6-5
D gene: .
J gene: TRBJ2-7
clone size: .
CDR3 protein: CASGVGSSTYEQYF
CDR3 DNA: TGTGCCAGCGGGGTAGGGAGTTCAACCTACGAGCAGTACTTC

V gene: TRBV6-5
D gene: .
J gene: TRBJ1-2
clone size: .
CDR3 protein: CASSLSRITNYGYTF
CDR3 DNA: TGTGCCAGCAGTCTGTCGAGGATAACTAACTATGGCTACACCTTC

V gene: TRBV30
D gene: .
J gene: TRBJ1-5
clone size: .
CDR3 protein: CAADKGGQPQHF
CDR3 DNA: TGTGCCGCGGACAAGGGAGGCCAGCCCCAGCATTTT

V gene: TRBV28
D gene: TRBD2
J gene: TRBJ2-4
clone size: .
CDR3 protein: CASSGTSLAKNIQYF
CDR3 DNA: TGTGCCAGCAGTGGGACTAGCCTGGCCAAAAACATTCAGTACTTC

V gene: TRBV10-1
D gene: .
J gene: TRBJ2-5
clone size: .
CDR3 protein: CASSARIQETQYF
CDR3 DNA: TGCGCCAGCAGTGCAAGAATTCAAGAGACCCAGTACTTC

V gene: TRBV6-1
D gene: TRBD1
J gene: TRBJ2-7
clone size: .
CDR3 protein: CASSETGTGMREQYF
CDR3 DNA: TGTGCCAGCAGTGAAACCGGGACAGGGATGCGCGAGCAGTACTTC

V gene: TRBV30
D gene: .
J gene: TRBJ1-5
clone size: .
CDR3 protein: CAWTLRGRKGQPQHF
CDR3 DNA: TGTGCCTGGACCCTACGCGGCAGGAAGGGTCAGCCCCAGCATTTT

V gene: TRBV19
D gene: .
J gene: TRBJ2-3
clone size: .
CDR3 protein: CASSIEDTQYF
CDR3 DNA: TGTGCCAGTAGTATAGAAGATACGCAGTATTTT

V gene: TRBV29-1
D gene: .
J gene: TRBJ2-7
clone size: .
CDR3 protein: CSVESRQGYEQYF
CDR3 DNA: TGCAGCGTTGAAAGTAGGCAGGGCTACGAGCAGTACTTC

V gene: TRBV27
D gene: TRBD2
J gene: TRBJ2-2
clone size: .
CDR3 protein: CASSLSGRVATGELFF
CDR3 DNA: TGTGCCAGCAGTTTATCAGGGAGGGTGGCCACCGGGGAGCTGTTTTTT

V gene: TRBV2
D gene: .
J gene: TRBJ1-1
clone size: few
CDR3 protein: CASSEQGGNTEAFF
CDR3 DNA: TGTGCCAGCAGTGAACAGGGTGGGAACACTGAAGCTTTCTTT

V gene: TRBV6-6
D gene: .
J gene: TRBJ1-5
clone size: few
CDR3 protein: CASSESDGSATPQHF
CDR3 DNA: TGTGCCAGCAGTGAGTCGGACGGGTCTGCAACGCCCCAGCATTTT

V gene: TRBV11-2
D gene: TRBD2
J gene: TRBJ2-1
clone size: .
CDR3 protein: CASRLAGGYNEQFF
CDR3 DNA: TGTGCCAGCAGGTTAGCGGGGGGATACAATGAGCAGTTCTTC

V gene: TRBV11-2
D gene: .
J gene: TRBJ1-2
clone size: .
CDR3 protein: CASSFGNRYTF
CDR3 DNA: TGTGCCAGCAGCTTTGGCAATCGCTACACCTTC

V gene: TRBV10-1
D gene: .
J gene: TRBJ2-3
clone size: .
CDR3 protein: CASSESTGRLADTQYF
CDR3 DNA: TGCGCCAGCAGTGAGTCGACAGGCAGACTCGCAGATACGCAGTATTTT

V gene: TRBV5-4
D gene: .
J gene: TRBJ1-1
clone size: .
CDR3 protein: CASSSTGNTEAFF
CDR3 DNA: TGTGCCAGCAGCTCTACAGGGAACACTGAAGCTTTCTTT

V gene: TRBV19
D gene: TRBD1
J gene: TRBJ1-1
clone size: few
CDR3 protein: CASSRDPRDRAYTEAFF
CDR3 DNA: TGTGCCAGTAGTCGAGACCCTCGGGACAGGGCCTACACTGAAGCTTTCTTT